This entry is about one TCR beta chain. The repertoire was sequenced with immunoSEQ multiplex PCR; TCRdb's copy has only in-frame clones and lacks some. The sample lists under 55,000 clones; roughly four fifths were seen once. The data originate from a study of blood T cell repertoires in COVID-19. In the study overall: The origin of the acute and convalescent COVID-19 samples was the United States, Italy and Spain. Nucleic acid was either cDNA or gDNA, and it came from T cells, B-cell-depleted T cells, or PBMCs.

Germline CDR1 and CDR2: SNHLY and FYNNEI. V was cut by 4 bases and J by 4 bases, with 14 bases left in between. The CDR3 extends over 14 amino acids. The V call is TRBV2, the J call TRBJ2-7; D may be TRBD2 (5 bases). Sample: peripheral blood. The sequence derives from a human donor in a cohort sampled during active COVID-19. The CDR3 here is CASSGEGSSYEQYF. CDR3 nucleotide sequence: TGTGCCAGCAGTGGCGAGGGCTCCTCTTACGAGCAGTACTTC.